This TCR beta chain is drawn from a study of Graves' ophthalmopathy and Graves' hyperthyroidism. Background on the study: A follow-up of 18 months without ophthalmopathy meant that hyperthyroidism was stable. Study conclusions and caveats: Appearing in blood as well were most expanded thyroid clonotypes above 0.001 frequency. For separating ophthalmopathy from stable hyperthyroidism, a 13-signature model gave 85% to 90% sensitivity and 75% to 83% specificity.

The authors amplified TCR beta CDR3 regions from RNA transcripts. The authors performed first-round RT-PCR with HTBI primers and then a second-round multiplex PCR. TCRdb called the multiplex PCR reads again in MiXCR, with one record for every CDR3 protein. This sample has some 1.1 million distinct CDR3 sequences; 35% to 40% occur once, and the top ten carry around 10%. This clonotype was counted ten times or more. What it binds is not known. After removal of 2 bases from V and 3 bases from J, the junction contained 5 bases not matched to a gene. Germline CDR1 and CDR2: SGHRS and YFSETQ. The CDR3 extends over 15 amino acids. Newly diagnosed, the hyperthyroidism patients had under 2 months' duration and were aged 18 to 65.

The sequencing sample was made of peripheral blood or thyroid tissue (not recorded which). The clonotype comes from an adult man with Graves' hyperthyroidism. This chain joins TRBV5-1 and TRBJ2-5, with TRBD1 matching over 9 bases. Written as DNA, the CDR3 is TGCGCCAGCAGCTTATTCCGGACAGGGGAAGAGACCCAGTACTTC. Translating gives CASSLFRTGEETQYF.